A selection of T cell receptor beta chains follows, all from one sample in a study of cytomegalovirus exposure and HLA in healthy donors. Here immunoSEQ multiplex PCR was the method, and the copy in TCRdb shows in-frame clones only, minus some. This sample carries some 150,000 clones, more than 75% of them seen once, and the ten largest clones take roughly 10%. Material for sequencing was PBMCs. These receptors all stem from a young man in good health and CMV-seropositive. Each CDR3 is given without its conserved first and last residue. A D gene is named only where the DNA matches it firmly. Size is omitted from some rows. Given values are once, few, many or a class for expanded clones.

v_call,d_call,clone_size,cdr3_aa
TRBV6-6,TRBD1,-,ASSPPNGQGRETQY
TRBV19,-,-,ASSIAGAVDTQY
TRBV7-8,-,-,ASSLGTPAVNTEAF
TRBV18,-,-,ASSTNFPGFNEKLF
TRBV4-2,-,-,ASSRDIRDEQF
TRBV7-9,-,-,ASSRNSGSSYNEQF
TRBV7-9,-,-,ASSSRHRANTGELF
TRBV5-4,-,-,ASSSDSYSYEQY
TRBV15,-,-,ATSRGGRTEAF
TRBV6-6,TRBD1,-,ASSWGTGRTEQY
TRBV4-2,-,-,ASSQFEAGGAF
TRBV5-6,-,-,ASSSDSPGEAF
TRBV7-2,-,-,ASSERGTKAYEQY
TRBV18,TRBD2,-,ASSPLNSGGTGELF
TRBV14,-,-,ASSQDLQYSGNTIY
TRBV7-5,-,-,VRSLGGLRRTEAF
TRBV11-2,TRBD1,-,ASTKRTGLETQY
TRBV7-9,-,-,ASSYDTLNTEAF
TRBV7-9,TRBD2,-,ASSLTRDPSGRLEQY
TRBV11-3,TRBD2,-,ASSLDTGGRVTDTQY
TRBV11-2,TRBD1,-,ASSVMGQLSGNTIY
TRBV25-1,TRBD2,-,ASSDWTSPQETQY
TRBV7-9,TRBD1,-,ASSLPGTGVREQY
TRBV7-2,-,few,ASSFSGGQPQH
TRBV7-2,TRBD1,-,ASSLAPGQGSGYT
TRBV5-1,TRBD1,-,ASTDRGGDGYT
TRBV19,TRBD2,-,ASSSSGYEQY
TRBV9,TRBD1,-,ASSASGQYSPLH
TRBV5-6,TRBD1,-,ASSRTGNQPQH
TRBV7-3,-,-,ASSLTGSGTEAF
TRBV30,TRBD1,-,AWSVIQGASSPLH
TRBV6-5,-,-,ASSSSGTQY
TRBV6-4,-,-,ASSDFGGTGELF
TRBV7-6,-,-,ASSLRTGANTEAF
TRBV9,-,-,ASSVANGPWNEQF
TRBV25-1,TRBD1,-,ASSEWGRGREKLF
TRBV6-6,-,-,ASGRQNSGNTIY
TRBV6-4,TRBD1,-,ASSPRDRVGGGGYT
TRBV9,-,-,ASSVEKLSDTQY
TRBV18,-,-,ASSPLDRNQPQH
TRBV25-1,TRBD2,-,ASRPGLAGVYEQY
TRBV5-4,-,-,ASRREGSGTGELF
TRBV7-9,-,-,ASSLGGESPLH
TRBV5-8,-,-,ASSLALYTSGANGLT
TRBV6-5,-,-,ASSYKGVTYEQY
TRBV5-8,-,-,ASRLEGVNTEAF
TRBV9,-,-,ASSVDGSSYNSPLH
TRBV7-2,TRBD2,-,ASSLFASGDVLSYEQY
TRBV28,-,few,ARRMAAYEQY
TRBV7-2,-,-,ASSLESLGKPADEQY
TRBV6-5,-,-,ASSWGHLGLNTEAF
TRBV19,-,-,ASSIPTAYSNQPQH
TRBV19,-,-,ASSEGQETQY
TRBV4-2,-,-,ASSQDRQHSYEQY
TRBV2,-,-,ASSEMRQVNTEAL
TRBV4-3,TRBD1,-,ASSQEVGQGRSPLH
TRBV4-1,-,once,ASSPGSYATEAF